Listed below are T cell receptor beta chains from one sample, sequenced in a study of preoperative IRX-2 immunotherapy in early breast cancer. Sequenced by immunoSEQ multiplex PCR; TCRdb stores in-frame clones only, minus some. The table lists roughly 43,000 clones, about 95% of them singletons. Source: tumor tissue, taken after IRX-2 immunotherapy. The receptors here all came from a human donor with breast cancer. Both conserved end residues are part of each CDR3. D genes are given only for firm matches. Clone size is shown for a subset of rows, as once, few, many or a class of expanded clone.

len,v_gene,abundance,d_gene,j_gene,CDR3nt,CDR3aa
14,TRBV29-1,few,TRBD1,TRBJ2-3,TGCAGCGCAAGGAGACAGGGGAGTGGAGATACGCAGTATTTT,CSARRQGSGDTQYF
15,TRBV5-8,once,TRBD1,TRBJ2-3,TGTGCCAGCAGCTTGGGGGACAGTAGCACAGATACGCAGTATTTT,CASSLGDSSTDTQYF
14,TRBV10-3,NA,TRBD2,TRBJ2-7,TGTGCCATCAGGGTAGCGGGGAGCTCCTACGAGCAGTACTTC,CAIRVAGSSYEQYF
14,TRBV28,NA,NA,TRBJ2-7,TGTGCCAGCAGTTTAGGGGGAAGAGGCTACGAGCAGTACTTC,CASSLGGRGYEQYF
15,TRBV6-5,NA,NA,TRBJ2-3,TGTGCCAGCAGCCCCGTTGGGGTGAGGTCAGATACGCAGTATTTT,CASSPVGVRSDTQYF
14,TRBV6-1,few,TRBD1,TRBJ1-1,TGTGCCAGCGGTAAGGCAGGGGGTCGCACTGAAGCTTTCTTT,CASGKAGGRTEAFF
16,TRBV19,NA,NA,TRBJ1-3,TGTGCCAGTAGTGCAAGGCAGGCGAACTCTGGAAACACCATATATTTT,CASSARQANSGNTIYF
16,TRBV4-2,once,TRBD1,TRBJ2-7,TGTGCCAGCAGCCAGGGGGAAACAGGGGGCACGTACGAGCAGTACTTC,CASSQGETGGTYEQYF
20,TRBV23-1,NA,NA,TRBJ1-3,TGCGCCAGCACCAAAAATCGGGGGCTCAAGGGGATTTTCTCTGGAAACACCATATATTTT,CASTKNRGLKGIFSGNTIYF
14,TRBV7-2,once,NA,TRBJ1-2,TGTGCCAGCAGATCCTCAGGGGTTGCCTATGGCTACACCTTC,CASRSSGVAYGYTF
17,TRBV18,NA,TRBD2,TRBJ2-7,TGTGCCAGCTCACTTTGGACTAGCGGGGGGACCGCTGACGAGCAGTACTTC,CASSLWTSGGTADEQYF
14,TRBV5-1,NA,NA,TRBJ1-6,TGCGCCAGCAGCTTGGATGTCCTGGGTTCACCCCTCCACTTT,CASSLDVLGSPLHF
13,TRBV7-6,NA,NA,TRBJ2-7,TGTGCCAGCAGCTTAGCCGGGAGCTACGAGCAGTACTTC,CASSLAGSYEQYF
13,TRBV6-5,NA,NA,TRBJ2-7,TGTGCCAGCAGTTACTCAACGTCTTACGAGCAGTACTTC,CASSYSTSYEQYF
14,TRBV19,NA,NA,TRBJ1-2,TGTGCCAGTAGCTTACGGGGCAACAACTATGGCTACACCTTC,CASSLRGNNYGYTF
13,TRBV9,NA,NA,TRBJ2-1,TGTGCCAGCAGCGCTCCCCTAGCGCGGGGGCAGTTCTTC,CASSAPLARGQFF
12,TRBV2,NA,NA,TRBJ2-3,TGTGCCAGCCTGCTGGGGTCAGATACGCAGTATTTT,CASLLGSDTQYF
14,TRBV19,NA,NA,TRBJ1-5,TGTGCCAGTAGTAGGCAGGGAGAGGTACAGCCCCAGCATTTT,CASSRQGEVQPQHF
13,TRBV18,once,TRBD1,TRBJ1-2,TGTGCCAGCTCACGCGGACAGGATGAAGGCTACACCTTC,CASSRGQDEGYTF
11,TRBV5-5,once,NA,TRBJ1-3,TGTGCCAGCAGCTTGGTCGACACCATATATTTT,CASSLVDTIYF
14,TRBV7-3,NA,NA,TRBJ2-3,TGTGCCAGCAGCCCGGGGCCCGGGTCAAATACGCAGTATTTT,CASSPGPGSNTQYF
12,TRBV27,NA,NA,TRBJ2-7,TGTGCCAGCAGTTTAAACAGATACGAGCAGTACTTC,CASSLNRYEQYF
16,TRBV19,NA,TRBD1,TRBJ2-5,TGTGCCAGTAGTATCTCAACCGGGACAGGGCAAGAGACCCAGTACTTC,CASSISTGTGQETQYF
16,TRBV7-7,NA,NA,TRBJ2-1,TGTGCCAGCAGCTTAGGCGAGGGGGGGGCGTGGAATGAGCAGTTCTTC,CASSLGEGGAWNEQFF
16,TRBV11-2,NA,NA,TRBJ1-3,TGTGCCAGCAGCCTCAGGGACCCTAGCTCTGGAAACACCATATATTTT,CASSLRDPSSGNTIYF
15,TRBV5-1,NA,NA,TRBJ2-5,TGCGCCAGCAGCTTGCTACAGGGTAGCCAAGAGACCCAGTACTTC,CASSLLQGSQETQYF
14,TRBV4-2,NA,NA,TRBJ1-1,TGTGCCAGCAGCCCCGGGGGCAGGCCCACTGAAGCTTTCTTT,CASSPGGRPTEAFF
15,TRBV4-1,once,NA,TRBJ1-5,TGCGCCAGCAGCCAAGAACCCTCTTTCAATCAGCCCCAGCATTTT,CASSQEPSFNQPQHF
13,TRBV7-2,NA,NA,TRBJ2-7,TGTGCCAGCAGCTTAGAGTTCGCCTTGGAGCAGTACTTC,CASSLEFALEQYF
17,TRBV11-3,NA,TRBD2,TRBJ2-3,TGTGCCAGCAGCTTAGGTGGCGGGACTACCCTCCCAGATACGCAGTATTTT,CASSLGGGTTLPDTQYF
14,TRBV5-1,NA,TRBD1,TRBJ2-2,TGCGCCAGCAGCTCTCAGGGGGCCACCGGGGAGCTGTTTTTT,CASSSQGATGELFF
11,TRBV29-1,NA,NA,TRBJ2-5,TGCAGCGTTCGGGGATCGGAGACCCAGTACTTC,CSVRGSETQYF
15,TRBV7-2,NA,NA,TRBJ1-2,TGTGCCAGCAGCTTAGAGTACAGCGCGGTCTATGGCTACACCTTC,CASSLEYSAVYGYTF
15,TRBV7-3,NA,TRBD1,TRBJ2-7,TGTGCCAGCAGCCTAGGACAGGGGATGGCCTACGAGCAGTACTTC,CASSLGQGMAYEQYF
13,TRBV7-9,NA,TRBD1,TRBJ1-1,TGTGCCAGCAGCTTAGAAGGGGGCTCTGAAGCTTTCTTT,CASSLEGGSEAFF
12,TRBV5-5,NA,NA,TRBJ1-1,TGTGCCAGCAGCCCGGAGGGCTATGAAGCTTTCTTT,CASSPEGYEAFF
18,TRBV27,NA,NA,TRBJ2-6,TGTGCCAGCAGTCCCAGACAGACCGTACGCTCCGGGGCCAACGTCCTGACTTTC,CASSPRQTVRSGANVLTF
12,TRBV15,NA,NA,TRBJ2-1,TGTGCCACCGCGCCGACCTACAATGAGCAGTTCTTC,CATAPTYNEQFF
18,TRBV9,NA,TRBD2,TRBJ2-1,TGTGCCAGCAGTTCCAGACTAGCGGGGGGGAGCTCCTACAATGAGCAGTTCTTC,CASSSRLAGGSSYNEQFF
13,TRBV11-3,NA,NA,TRBJ2-3,TGTGCCAGCAGCCGGGGGTTCACAGATACGCAGTATTTT,CASSRGFTDTQYF
13,TRBV4-2,NA,NA,TRBJ2-5,TGTGCCAGCAGCCAAGGAGGATGGGAGACCCAGTACTTC,CASSQGGWETQYF
16,TRBV7-2,NA,NA,TRBJ1-4,TGTGCCAGCAGCGTCCAGGCTCTTGCAACTAATGAAAAACTGTTTTTT,CASSVQALATNEKLFF
15,TRBV9,NA,TRBD1,TRBJ2-5,TGTGCCAGCAGCTTCGGACAGGGCGGAGGAGAGACCCAGTACTTC,CASSFGQGGGETQYF
13,TRBV13,once,NA,TRBJ1-1,TGTGCCAGCAGCTTAAGGTGGCGGACTGAAGCTTTCTTT,CASSLRWRTEAFF
16,TRBV7-3,NA,TRBD2,TRBJ2-2,TGTGCCAGCAGCCCCCGACTAGCGGCGAACACCGGGGAGCTGTTTTTT,CASSPRLAANTGELFF
13,TRBV28,NA,NA,TRBJ1-1,TGTGCCAGCAGGGGAACAGGGAGCACTGAAGCTTTCTTT,CASRGTGSTEAFF
14,TRBV18,NA,NA,TRBJ2-2,TGTGCCAGCTCACCGAACTCAAACACCGGGGAGCTGTTTTTT,CASSPNSNTGELFF
13,TRBV11-3,NA,NA,TRBJ1-4,TGTGCCAGCAGCTTAGATGCGGGCGCGGAACTGTTTTTT,CASSLDAGAELFF
14,TRBV29-1,NA,NA,TRBJ1-1,TGCAGCGTTGGTAGGGGTGGCTGGGGCACTGAAGCTTTCTTT,CSVGRGGWGTEAFF
11,TRBV29-1,NA,NA,TRBJ1-1,TGCAGCGGAGGGGGTCTCGCTGAAGCTTTCTTT,CSGGGLAEAFF
14,TRBV11-2,once,NA,TRBJ2-5,TGTGCCAGCAGCCCGAGCCTTGGAGTAGAGACCCAGTACTTC,CASSPSLGVETQYF
13,TRBV7-3,NA,NA,TRBJ1-1,TGTGCCAGCAGCTTCGACCACGGCACTGAAGCTTTCTTT,CASSFDHGTEAFF